These 24 T cell receptor beta chains were all obtained from the same sample, sequenced in a study of T cells in Graves' hyperthyroidism and ophthalmopathy. Amplification of TCR beta CDR3 regions used RNA as the template. A set of HTBI primers served as the primers for a first-round RT-PCR of the TCR CDR3. TCRdb called the multiplex PCR reads again in MiXCR, with one record for every CDR3 protein. The sample yields roughly 840,000 distinct CDR3 sequences, around 39% seen once. The sequencing input was blood. These receptor sequences come from a man aged 18-30 years with Graves' hyperthyroidism.

This clonotype occurred many times. V usage is TRBV7-3 and J usage is TRBJ1-6; D is undetermined. Germline CDR1 and CDR2: SGHTA and FQGTGA. CDR3 size: 14 residues. Deletions cut 1 base from V and 9 bases from J, with 10 bases between. The CDR3 nucleotides are TGTGCCAGCAGCTTAAATCGGAGAGGTTCACCCCTCCACTTT. Translated, it gives CASSLNRRGSPLHF. Looking up the rest from reference TRBV7-3 and TRBJ1-6 gives the full variable domain: GAGVSQTPSNKVTEKGKYVELRCDPISGHTALYWYRQSLGQGPEFLIYFQGTGAADDSGLPNDRFFAVRPEGSVSTLKIQRTERGDSAVYLCASSLNRRGSPLHFGNGTRLTVT.

DNA for the CDR3: TGCGCCAGCAAGACCGGGGGTGGCACAGATACGCAGTATTTT. Its translation is CASKTGGGTDTQYF. This chain joins TRBV10-2 and TRBJ2-3; weak D call: TRBD2 (6 bases). Per germline, CDR1 WSHSY and CDR2 SAAADI. The germline V and J ends were trimmed by 7 bases and 1 base, with 12 bases remaining between them. CDR3 length equals 14 residues.

At least ten counts were recorded for this clonotype. V usage is TRBV2 and J usage is TRBJ1-1, with D perhaps matching TRBD1 (5 bases). Trimming left V 7 bases short and J 0 bases short, with 12 bases between. CDR1 and CDR2 from the germline V gene are SNHLY and FYNNEI. This CDR3 spans 14 amino acids. The CDR3 nucleotides read TGTGCCAGCATCAGGGCGTTTTTGAACACTGAAGCTTTCTTT. Its protein product is CASIRAFLNTEAFF.

This clonotype was picked up many times. The CDR3: CASSAAGDTEAFF. In nucleotides, the CDR3 is TGTGCCAGCAGCGCAGCAGGGGACACTGAAGCTTTCTTT. The chain employs TRBV7-6 and TRBJ1-1; weak D call: TRBD1 (6 bases). This CDR3 has 13 residues. Per the germline V gene, CDR1 is SGHVS and CDR2 is FNYEAQ. V dropped 5 bases and J dropped 3 bases, with 10 bases sitting between them.

The table lists this clonotype with many counts. V usage is TRBV20-1 and J usage is TRBJ1-5, with D hard to call. The germline V gene has CDR1 DFQATT and CDR2 SNEGSKA (reference sequence). The CDR3 is made up of 12 amino acids. V was clipped by 4 bases and J by 0 bases, with 4 bases between them. CDR3 amino acids: CSAMDSNQPQHF. The CDR3 nucleotides read TGCAGTGCTATGGATAGCAATCAGCCCCAGCATTTT.

Details on this clonotype: The germline gene is not matched at one end of the junction; a read error may be the cause. The chain joins TRBV25-1 to TRBJ2-7; 9 bases fit TRBD2. From germline, CDR1 is MGHDK and CDR2 SYGVNS. There are 14 residues in the CDR3. CDR3 nucleotides: TGTACCAGCAGAGAGGTGGGACTAGCTTATGAGCAGTACTTC. This codes for CTSREVGLAYEQYF.

V and J are TRBV7-9 and TRBJ2-5; D is perhaps TRBD2 (5 bases). Germline V gives CDR1 SEHNR, CDR2 FQNEAQ (reference sequence). The CDR3 covers 15 residues. Trimming took off 6 bases at V and 0 bases at J, with 14 bases between the two ends. CDR3 loop: CASSSQRRYQETQYF. The CDR3 DNA follows: TGTGCCAGCAGTTCCCAGCGGAGGTACCAAGAGACCCAGTACTTC.

The chain joins TRBV6-1 to TRBJ2-7; D tentatively reads TRBD1 or TRBD2 (5 bases each). The CDR3 runs to 13 residues. Germline V gene sequence: CDR1 MNHNS, CDR2 SASEGT. Deletions cut 6 bases from V and 2 bases from J, with 11 bases between. The CDR3 DNA reads as TGTGCCAGCAGCTGGGGACCACCCTACGAGCAGTACTTC. Amino acid sequence: CASSWGPPYEQYF.

The genes are TRBV6-5 and TRBJ2-5; possibly TRBD2 for D (5 bases). The germline V gene has CDR1 MNHEY and CDR2 SVGAGI. This CDR3 comprises 15 residues. The V gene lost 6 bases and the J gene lost 2 bases, with 16 bases spanning the gap. The CDR3 bases are TGTGCCAGCAGCGGACTGAGGACCCCACAAGAGACCCAGTACTTC. Its translation is CASSGLRTPQETQYF.

The rearrangement links TRBV7-8 to TRBJ2-6, with 9 bases aligning to TRBD1. J gave up 4 bases and V 4 bases, and 14 bases lay outside the gene matches. CDR1 is SGHVS and CDR2 is FQNEAQ in the germline V gene. The CDR3 has 19 residues. The CDR3 protein is CASSSITRDRVVGANVLTF. CDR3 DNA sequence: TGTGCCAGCAGCTCAATAACCCGGGACAGGGTTGTAGGGGCCAACGTCCTGACTTTC.

This rearrangement joins TRBV24-1 to TRBJ1-2; D is ambiguous. The germline V and J ends were trimmed by 7 bases and 5 bases, with 10 bases remaining between them. This CDR3 spans 12 amino acids. The germline V gene encodes CDR1 KGHDR and CDR2 SFDVKD. For the CDR3, the DNA is TGTGCCACCAGCGGGAACCTATATGGCTACACCTTC. Translated: CATSGNLYGYTF.

There are many counts of this clonotype. The CDR3 bases are TGTGCCAGCAGTGTGGGACAGACCTACGAGCAGTACTTC. The encoded protein is CASSVGQTYEQYF. The rearrangement uses TRBV2 and TRBJ2-7, with 7 positions matching TRBD1. The germline gives CDR1 SNHLY, CDR2 FYNNEI. The length of the CDR3 is 13 residues. The V and J ends lost 4 bases and 2 bases, in that order; junction bases with no gene match: 2. The full variable domain, with the rest looked up from reference TRBV2 and TRBJ2-7, is EPEVTQTPSHQVTQMGQEVILRCVPISNHLYFYWYRQILGQKVEFLVSFYNNEISEKSEIFDDQFSVERPDGSNFTLKIRSTKLEDSAMYFCASSVGQTYEQYFGPGTRLTVT.

This clonotype was observed at least ten times. This chain uses TRBV29-1 with TRBJ2-7; 7 nucleotides match TRBD2. Losses at the gene ends were 4 bases for V and 2 bases for J; bases not matched to a gene: 11. The CDR3 loop spans 15 amino acids. Germline V CDR1 and CDR2: SQVTM, ANQGSEA. The CDR3 loop reads CSVVQAGRTPYEQYF. CDR3 coding DNA: TGCAGCGTTGTTCAAGCGGGGAGGACACCCTACGAGCAGTACTTC.

This clonotype came up many times. This chain connects TRBV29-1 to TRBJ1-2, with a weak D call TRBD1 (6 bases). The CDR3 totals 14 residues. From germline, CDR1 is SQVTM and CDR2 ANQGSEA. V was pared by 4 bases and J by 8 bases, with 20 bases between. The chain's CDR3 is CSVGGDGGAGGYTF. In nucleotides, the CDR3 is TGCAGCGTTGGGGGGGACGGGGGCGCGGGGGGCTACACCTTC. Variable domain in full (rest from reference TRBV29-1 and TRBJ1-2): SAVISQKPSRDICQRGTSLTIQCQVDSQVTMMFWYRQQPGQSLTLIATANQGSEATYESGFVIDKFPISRPNLTFSTLTVSNMSPEDSSIYLCSVGGDGGAGGYTFGSGTRLTVV.

In its sample, this clonotype was seen many times. The J gene is TRBJ1-4, the V gene TRBV19; D unclear. Deletions cut 0 bases from V and 11 bases from J, with 10 bases between. The CDR3 length is 13 residues. Germline CDR1 and CDR2: LNHDA and SQIVND (reference sequence). The CDR3 here is CASSIEGRLKLFF. The CDR3 DNA reads TGTGCCAGTAGTATAGAGGGCCGCCTGAAACTGTTTTTT. The full variable domain, in which reference TRBV19 and TRBJ1-4 provide the parts outside the CDR3, is DGGITQSPKYLFRKEGQNVTLSCEQNLNHDAMYWYRQDPGQGLRLIYYSQIVNDFQKGDIAEGYSVSREKKESFPLTVTSAQKNPTAFYLCASSIEGRLKLFFGSGTQLSVL.

This clonotype turned up a few times. The chain carries TRBV6-1 and TRBJ2-7, with D uncertain. Germline V gene lookup returns CDR1 MNHNS and CDR2 SASEGT. Deletions cut 10 bases from V and 2 bases from J, with 15 bases between. The CDR3 is 13 residues long. CDR3 sequence reads: CATAVSAAYEQYF. The CDR3 nucleotides read TGTGCCACCGCAGTGAGCGCCGCCTACGAGCAGTACTTC.

V usage is TRBV7-8 and J usage is TRBJ1-1; no clear D gene. Trimming shortened V by 10 bases and J by 6 bases, and 18 bases separated the two germline ends. The CDR3 is 13 amino acids. Germline lookup yields CDR1 SGHVS and CDR2 FQNEAQ. The CDR3 region is CATISLGRAEAFF. As DNA, the CDR3 is TGTGCCACCATCTCTTTGGGGAGGGCTGAAGCTTTCTTT.

This clonotype has ten or more counts. The chain has TRBV20-1 and TRBJ2-7; D call uncertain. V lost 0 bases, J lost 0 bases, and 12 bases lay in between. This CDR3 comprises 15 residues. Germline V gene sequence: CDR1 DFQATT, CDR2 SNEGSKA (reference sequence). The CDR3 sequence is CSARDELLISYEQYF. The CDR3 bases are TGCAGTGCTAGAGATGAACTCCTGATCTCCTACGAGCAGTACTTC.

This clonotype was found many times. The gene calls are TRBV10-3 and TRBJ2-7, with TRBD2 as a possible D gene (5 bases). In germline, CDR1 is ENHRY, CDR2 SYGVKD. V was clipped by 3 bases and J by 4 bases, with 16 bases between them. There are 15 residues in the CDR3. This CDR3 reads CAISDLQLGRYEQYF. The CDR3 bases are TGTGCCATCAGTGACCTTCAACTAGGACGGTACGAGCAGTACTTC.

The chain uses TRBV20-1 and TRBJ2-6; the match to TRBD2 covers 8 bases. V lost 6 bases to trimming and J lost 4 bases; unmatched junction nucleotides: 11. The CDR3 consists of 16 residues. Germline-derived CDR1 and CDR2 are DFQATT and SNEGSKA (reference sequence). The CDR3 spells CSAPKRGRTGANVLTF. Written as DNA, the CDR3 is TGCAGTGCCCCCAAGCGGGGGCGAACGGGGGCCAACGTCCTGACTTTC.

The rearrangement links TRBV7-2 to TRBJ2-7; tentatively, D is TRBD1 or TRBD2 (5 bases each). The CDR3 is 13 amino acids. Germline CDR1 SGHTA, CDR2 FQGNSA. V was pared by 1 base and J by 9 bases, with 13 bases between. For the CDR3, the DNA is TGTGCCAGCAGCTTAGGAGCTTCCGGGACGCAGTACTTC. This codes for CASSLGASGTQYF.

Regarding this clonotype: Its ends do not fully match the called genes, so a read error is possible. The rearrangement links TRBV5-1 to TRBJ2-6, with a weak D call TRBD1 (5 bases). Per germline, CDR1 SGHRS and CDR2 YFSETQ. The CDR3 has 14 amino acids. Written as DNA, the CDR3 is TGCGCCAGCAGCTTGGCGGTTGGGGCCAACGTCCCGACTTTC. Translating gives CASSLAVGANVPTF.

This clonotype was seen repeatedly, ten times or more. This chain links TRBV2 with TRBJ2-6; D unclear. V lost 1 base to trimming and J lost 0 bases, with 7 bases between them. Germline V gene lookup returns CDR1 SNHLY and CDR2 FYNNEI. CDR3 length: 16 residues. CDR3 loop: CASSEDSYSGANVLTF. Written as DNA, the CDR3 is TGTGCCAGCAGTGAAGACAGCTACTCTGGGGCCAACGTCCTGACTTTC.

The V call is TRBV20-1, the J call TRBJ2-2, with 8 bases identical to TRBD2. The V gene's germline CDR1 is DFQATT and CDR2 SNEGSKA (reference sequence). The length of the CDR3 is 14 residues. V gave up 7 bases and J gave up 5 bases; unmatched junction bases: 9. The CDR3 region is CSVRSGSGTGELFF. CDR3 DNA sequence: TGCAGTGTCCGGAGCGGGAGCGGTACCGGGGAGCTGTTTTTT.